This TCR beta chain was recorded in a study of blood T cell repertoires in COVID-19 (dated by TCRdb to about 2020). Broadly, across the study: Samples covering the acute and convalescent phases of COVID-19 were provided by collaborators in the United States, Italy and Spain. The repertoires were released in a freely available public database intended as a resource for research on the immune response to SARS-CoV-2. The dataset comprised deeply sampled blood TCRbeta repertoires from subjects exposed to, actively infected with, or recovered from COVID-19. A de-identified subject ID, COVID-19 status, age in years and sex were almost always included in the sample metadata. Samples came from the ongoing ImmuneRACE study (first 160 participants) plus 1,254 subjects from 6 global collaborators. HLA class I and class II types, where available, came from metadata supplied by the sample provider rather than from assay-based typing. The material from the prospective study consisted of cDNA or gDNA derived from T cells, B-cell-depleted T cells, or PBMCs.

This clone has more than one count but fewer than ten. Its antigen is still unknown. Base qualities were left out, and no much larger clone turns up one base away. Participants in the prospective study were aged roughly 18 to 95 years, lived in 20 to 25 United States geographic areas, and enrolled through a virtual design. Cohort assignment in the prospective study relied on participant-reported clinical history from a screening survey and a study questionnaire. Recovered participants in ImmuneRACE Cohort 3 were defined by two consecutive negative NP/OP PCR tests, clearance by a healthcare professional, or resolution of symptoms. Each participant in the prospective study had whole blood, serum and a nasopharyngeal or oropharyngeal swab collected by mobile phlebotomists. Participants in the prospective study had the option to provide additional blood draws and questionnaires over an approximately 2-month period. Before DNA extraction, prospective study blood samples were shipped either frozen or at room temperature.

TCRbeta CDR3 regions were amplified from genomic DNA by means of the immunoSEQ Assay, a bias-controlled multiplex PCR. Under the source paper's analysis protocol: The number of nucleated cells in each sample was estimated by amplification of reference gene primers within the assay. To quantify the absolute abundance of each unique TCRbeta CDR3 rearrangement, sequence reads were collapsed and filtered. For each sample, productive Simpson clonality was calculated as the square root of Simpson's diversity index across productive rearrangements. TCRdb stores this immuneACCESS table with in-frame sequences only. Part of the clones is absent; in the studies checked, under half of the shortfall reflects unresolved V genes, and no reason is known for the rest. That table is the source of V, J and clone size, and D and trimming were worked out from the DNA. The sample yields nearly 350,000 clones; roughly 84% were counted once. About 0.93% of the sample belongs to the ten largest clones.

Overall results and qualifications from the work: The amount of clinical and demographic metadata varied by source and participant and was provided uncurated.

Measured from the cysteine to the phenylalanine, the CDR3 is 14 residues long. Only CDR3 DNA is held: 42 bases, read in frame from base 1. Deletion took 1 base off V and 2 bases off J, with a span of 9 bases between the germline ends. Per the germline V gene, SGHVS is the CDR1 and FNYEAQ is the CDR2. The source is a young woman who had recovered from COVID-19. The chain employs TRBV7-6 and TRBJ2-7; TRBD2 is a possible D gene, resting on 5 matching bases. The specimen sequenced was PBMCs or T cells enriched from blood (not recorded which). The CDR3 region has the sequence CASSLDAGPYEQYF. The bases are TGTGCCAGCAGCTTAGATGCGGGCCCCTACGAGCAGTACTTC.